This T cell receptor beta chain stems from a study of breast tumors, draining lymph nodes, adjacent tissues. Axillary draining lymph nodes of breast cancer patients supplied the node samples. This CDR3 region has 15 residues. Germline-derived CDR1 and CDR2 are SGHVS and FQNEAQ. V gave up 8 bases and J gave up 1 base; unmatched junction bases: 10. A single record per CDR3 protein comes from TCRdb applying MiXCR to the multiplex PCR reads. The repertoire holds more than 200,000 distinct CDR3 sequences, with 32% as singletons. The sequencing input was axillary lymph node tissue. The receptor's source is a female donor with breast cancer. Some clones in this sample may be carry-over from other donors' samples. The V and J genes are TRBV7-8 and TRBJ2-7; 8 nucleotides match TRBD1. For the CDR3, the DNA is TGTGCCAGCTTGACCTGGGGGACAGGATCCTACGAGCAGTACTTC. This gives the protein CASLTWGTGSYEQYF.